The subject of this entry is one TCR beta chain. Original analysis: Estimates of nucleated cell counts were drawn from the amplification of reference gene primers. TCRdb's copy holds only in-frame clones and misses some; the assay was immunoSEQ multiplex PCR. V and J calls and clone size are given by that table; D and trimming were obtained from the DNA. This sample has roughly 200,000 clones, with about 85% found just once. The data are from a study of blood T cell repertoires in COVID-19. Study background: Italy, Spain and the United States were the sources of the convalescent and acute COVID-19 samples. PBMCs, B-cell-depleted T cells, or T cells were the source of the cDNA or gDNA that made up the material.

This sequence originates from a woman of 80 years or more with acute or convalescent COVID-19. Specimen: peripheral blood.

The CDR3 spells CATGITGGGNQPQHF. CDR3 in DNA: TGTGCCACCGGAATTACAGGGGGTGGCAATCAGCCCCAGCATTTT. The rearrangement joins TRBV15 to TRBJ1-5; 8 bases map to TRBD1. This CDR3 comprises 15 residues. After removal of 8 bases from V and 2 bases from J, the junction contained 8 bases not matched to a gene. Germline CDR1 is LNHNV and CDR2 is YYDKDF (reference sequence).